Each of the 21 T cell receptor beta chains below was sequenced from the same sample in a study of cytomegalovirus exposure and HLA in healthy donors. 60 Vbeta and 13 Jbeta primers were used in PCR. TCRdb keeps only in-frame clones here, not all; method: immunoSEQ multiplex PCR. This sample carries around 250,000 clones, about 93% of them seen once, and the ten largest clones take 1.7%. Sequencing input: PBMCs. The receptors were gathered from a girl aged 2-10 years in good health and CMV-seronegative.

The genes are TRBV5-1 and TRBJ1-1, with 7 bases identical to TRBD1. With V trimmed by 5 bases and J by 2 bases, 6 bases remained unmatched. Per germline, CDR1 SGHRS and CDR2 YFSETQ. The CDR3 consists of 14 residues. CDR3: CASSADRVNTEAFF. For the CDR3, the DNA is TGCGCCAGCAGTGCCGACAGGGTTAACACTGAAGCTTTCTTT.

This clone was counted a single time. J is TRBJ1-1 and V is TRBV19, with a possible D match to TRBD1 (5 bases). Germline V lookup: CDR1 LNHDA, CDR2 SQIVND (reference sequence). The CDR3 is 12 amino acids. Trimming shortened V by 5 bases and J by 8 bases, and 12 bases separated the two germline ends. Here the CDR3 DNA reads TGTGCCAGTAGTCCTAGGACAAGCGAAGCTTTCTTT. Its protein is CASSPRTSEAFF.

As for this clone: Other DNA sequences in the sample encode the same CDR3. The chain joins TRBV18 to TRBJ2-1; 8 nucleotides match TRBD1. V lost 2 bases and J lost 6; bases outside the gene matches: 0. The germline V gene encodes CDR1 KGHSH and CDR2 LQKENI. The CDR3 loop spans 13 amino acids. Here the CDR3 DNA reads TGTGCCAGCTCACCAACAGGGGGCAATGAGCAGTTCTTC. Its translation: CASSPTGGNEQFF. The variable domain in full, with the rest retrieved from reference TRBV18 and TRBJ2-1, is NAGVMQNPRHLVRRRGQEARLRCSPMKGHSHVYWYRQLPEEGLKFMVYLQKENIIDESGMPKERFSAEFPKEGPSILRIQQVVRGDSAAYFCASSPTGGNEQFFGPGTRLTVL.

The CDR3 coding sequence is TGTGCCAGCTTAGCGGGGAGGAAAGAGACCCAGTACTTC. Translation gives CASLAGRKETQYF. The chain carries TRBV2 and TRBJ2-5; 8 positions agree with TRBD2. Germline lookup yields CDR1 SNHLY and CDR2 FYNNEI. J gave up 3 bases and V 8 bases, and 5 bases lay outside the gene matches. This CDR3 comprises 13 residues.

V usage is TRBV5-1 and J usage is TRBJ2-3; 12 nucleotides line up with TRBD2. The V gene end was trimmed by 2 bases and the J gene end by 0 bases; junction bases not matched to a gene: 4. This CDR3 region has 17 residues. CDR1 is SGHRS, CDR2 YFSETQ, per germline. CDR3 coding DNA: TGCGCCAGCAGCTTACGGACTAGCGGGGCTAGCACAGATACGCAGTATTTT. This gives the protein CASSLRTSGASTDTQYF.

The rearrangement joins TRBV2 to TRBJ1-2; unclear D gene. The CDR3 consists of 13 residues. The V and J ends lost 4 bases and 4 bases respectively, with 10 bases between them. Germline V lookup: CDR1 SNHLY, CDR2 FYNNEI. The CDR3 is CASSGAGFYGYTF. In DNA, the CDR3 is TGTGCCAGCAGTGGCGCGGGGTTCTATGGCTACACCTTC.

This clone was seen just once. Other DNA sequences in this sample translate to the same CDR3. This sequence joins TRBV29-1 and TRBJ1-2, with a tentative D call TRBD1 (5 bases). The germline V gene has CDR1 SQVTM and CDR2 ANQGSEA. Trimming took off 7 bases at V and 4 bases at J, with 10 bases between the two ends. CDR3 length: 11 residues. CDR3: CSGGGGYGYTF. The DNA of the CDR3 is TGCAGCGGTGGGGGAGGCTATGGCTACACCTTC.

This chain links TRBV7-9 with TRBJ2-3; 11 bases fit TRBD2. V lost 3 bases to trimming and J lost 7 bases; unmatched junction nucleotides: 6. The CDR3 totals 15 residues. CDR1 is SEHNR and CDR2 is FQNEAQ in the germline V gene (reference sequence). CDR3 bases: TGTGCCAGCAGCTTCCCCACTAGCGGGAGTAATACGCAGTATTTT. Its translation: CASSFPTSGSNTQYF.

The genes are TRBV5-4 and TRBJ2-3, with 12 bases that match TRBD2. This CDR3 has 15 amino acids. CDR1 is SGHNT, CDR2 YYREEE, per germline (reference sequence). J was trimmed by 4 bases and V by 4 bases; bases with no gene match: 4. As DNA, the CDR3 is TGTGCCAGCAGCCTAGCGGGAGGGCCGCCAGATACGCAGTATTTT. This sequence encodes CASSLAGGPPDTQYF.

The chain joins TRBV27 to TRBJ2-7, with TRBD2 as a possible D gene (7 bases). There are 14 residues in the CDR3. The germline CDR1 and CDR2 sequences are MNHEY and SMNVEV (reference sequence). Trimming removed 6 bases from V and 2 bases from J, with 14 bases in between. The CDR3 region is CASRPHGGPYEQYF. For the CDR3, the DNA is TGTGCCAGCAGACCTCACGGGGGGCCCTACGAGCAGTACTTC.

The chain recombines TRBV2 with TRBJ1-1; 8 positions match TRBD1. Trimming removed 5 bases from V and 6 bases from J; junction bases left unmatched: 8. The CDR3 sequence is 14 residues long. Germline V gene data show CDR1 as SNHLY and CDR2 as FYNNEI. The CDR3 reads CASSQQGDGAEAFF. CDR3 in DNA: TGTGCCAGCAGTCAACAGGGGGACGGGGCTGAAGCTTTCTTT.

The chain recombines TRBV21-1 with TRBJ2-5; the table's TRBD1 call for D was not verified on the DNA. TRBV21-1 is marked as a pseudogene. This CDR3 contains 15 residues. The CDR3 reads CASSNATGDGETQYF. The CDR3 nucleotides read TGTGCCAGCAGCAACGCTACAGGGGATGGCGAGACCCAGTACTTC.

The chain recombines TRBV6-1 with TRBJ2-2; TRBD1 aligns across 11 bases. Looked up from germline, CDR1 is MNHNS and CDR2 is SASEGT. V gave up 3 bases and J gave up 7 bases; unmatched junction bases: 7. The CDR3 runs 16 residues. DNA of the CDR3: TGTGCCAGCAGTGAGCAACCGGGACAGGGGGGCGGGGAGCTGTTTTTT. Protein sequence: CASSEQPGQGGGELFF.

The chain couples TRBV6-5 to TRBJ2-2; the match to TRBD2 covers 15 bases. CDR1 and CDR2 (germline): MNHEY, SVGAGI. The J segment lost 8 bases and the V segment lost 7 bases, leaving 5 bases of the junction unmatched. There are 15 residues in the CDR3. Here the CDR3 DNA reads TGTGCCAGCAAAGGACTAGCGGGGGGGCCGGGGGAGCTGTTTTTT. This encodes CASKGLAGGPGELFF.

The chain recombines TRBV5-5 with TRBJ1-3, with 9 bases lining up with TRBD1. The CDR3 consists of 18 residues. With 0 bases clipped from V and 0 bases from J, the junction kept 7 bases outside the gene matches. Germline values: CDR1 SGHKS, CDR2 YYEKEE (reference sequence). The CDR3 reads CASSLATGGGSSGNTIYF. CDR3 nucleotides: TGTGCCAGCAGCTTGGCGACAGGGGGTGGAAGCTCTGGAAACACCATATATTTT. The full variable domain, in which reference TRBV5-5 and TRBJ1-3 provide the parts outside the CDR3, is DAGVTQSPTHLIKTRGQQVTLRCSPISGHKSVSWYQQVLGQGPQFIFQYYEKEERGRGNFPDRFSARQFPNYSSELNVNALLLGDSALYLCASSLATGGGSSGNTIYFGEGSWLTVV.

The chain recombines TRBV2 with TRBJ1-1, with TRBD1 as a possible D gene (5 bases). The CDR3 is 14 amino acids. Trimming left V 6 bases short and J 1 base short, with 12 bases between. Germline V CDR1 and CDR2: SNHLY, FYNNEI. CDR3 sequence (DNA): TGTGCCAGCAGCTGGCAGGGCAAGAACACTGAAGCTTTCTTT. It encodes CASSWQGKNTEAFF.

This chain joins TRBV4-1 and TRBJ1-2, with TRBD1 as a possible D gene (6 bases). Germline V gene data show CDR1 as MGHRA and CDR2 as YSYEKL. This CDR3 is 15 amino acids long. Trimming removed 2 bases at V and 8 bases at J, with 18 bases between. The CDR3 protein is CASSQYFTQGGGYTF. The DNA for the CDR3 is TGCGCCAGCAGCCAATACTTTACACAGGGTGGGGGCTACACCTTC.

In nucleotides, the CDR3 is TGTGCCAGCAGCTCTGCAGGGGGAGCTACCCAAGAGACCCAGTACTTC. Protein product: CASSSAGGATQETQYF. This chain uses TRBV28 with TRBJ2-5, with 7 bases lining up with TRBD1. The length of the CDR3 is 16 residues. Germline V gene lookup returns CDR1 MDHEN and CDR2 SYDVKM. The junction had 11 bases not matched to a gene; V was cut back by 6 bases and J by 1 base.

The rearrangement joins TRBV5-1 to TRBJ2-5; D is ambiguous. V gave up 2 bases and J gave up 4 bases, with 9 bases separating them. The CDR3 is made up of 13 amino acids. The germline V gene has CDR1 SGHRS and CDR2 YFSETQ. CDR3 DNA: TGCGCCAGCAGCTTCCTAGTTACAGAGACCCAGTACTTC. Translating it yields CASSFLVTETQYF. Supplemented by reference TRBV5-1 and TRBJ2-5, the full variable domain reads KAGVTQTPRYLIKTRGQQVTLSCSPISGHRSVSWYQQTPGQGLQFLFEYFSETQRNKGNFPGRFSGRQFSNSRSEMNVSTLELGDSALYLCASSFLVTETQYFGPGTRLLVL.

The rearrangement joins TRBV30 to TRBJ1-1; D is uncertain. Trimming took 0 bases from V and 3 from J, leaving 8 bases between them. This CDR3 has 13 amino acids. Germline loops: CDR1 GTSNPN, CDR2 SVGIG (reference sequence). The CDR3 loop reads CAWSVAQYTEAFF. In nucleotides, the CDR3 is TGTGCCTGGAGTGTTGCCCAGTACACTGAAGCTTTCTTT.

The J gene is TRBJ2-7, the V gene TRBV5-3, with TRBD2 matching 12 bases. TRBV5-3 qualifies as an ORF whose function is uncertain. Germline trimming cut 1 base from V and 3 bases from J; bases unmatched to any gene: 17. The CDR3 is made up of 20 amino acids. DNA for the CDR3: TGTGCCAGAAGCTTGACAAGGGGGACGACTGGACTAGCGGGGAGCTACGAGCAGTACTTC. Its translation is CARSLTRGTTGLAGSYEQYF.